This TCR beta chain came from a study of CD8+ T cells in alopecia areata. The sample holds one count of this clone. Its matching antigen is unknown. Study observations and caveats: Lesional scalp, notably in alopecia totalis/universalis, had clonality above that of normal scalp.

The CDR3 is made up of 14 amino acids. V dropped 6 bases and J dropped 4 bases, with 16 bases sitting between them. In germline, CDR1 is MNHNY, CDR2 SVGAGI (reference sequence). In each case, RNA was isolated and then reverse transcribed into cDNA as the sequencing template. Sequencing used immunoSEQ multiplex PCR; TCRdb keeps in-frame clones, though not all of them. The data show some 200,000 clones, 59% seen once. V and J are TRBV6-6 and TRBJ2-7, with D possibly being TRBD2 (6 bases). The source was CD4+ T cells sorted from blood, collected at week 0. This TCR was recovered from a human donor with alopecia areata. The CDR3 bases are TGTGCCAGCAGGGAGGGTAGCGCCCCTTACGAGCAGTACTTC. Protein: CASREGSAPYEQYF.